The sequence of this T cell receptor beta chain was determined in a study of blood T cell repertoires in COVID-19. Across the study: Researchers got acute and convalescent COVID-19 samples from the United States, Italy and Spain. PBMCs, B-cell-depleted T cells, or T cells were the source of the cDNA or gDNA that made up the material.

Authors' data handling: Estimated nucleated cell counts came from reference gene primer amplification. Assay used: immunoSEQ multiplex PCR; TCRdb lists only in-frame clones, some missing. V, J and clone size derive from that table, while D and trimming were established from the DNA sequence. The data contain roughly 310,000 clones, roughly 90% of them singletons. Trimming left V 4 bases short and J 7 bases short, with 23 bases between. Germline V CDR1 and CDR2: SGHDT, YYEEEE. The CDR3 is 16 residues long. The sequence came from a woman aged 50 to 60 with active or convalescent COVID-19. The rearrangement links TRBV5-6 to TRBJ1-2; D perhaps matches TRBD1 (6 bases). The sequenced sample consisted of peripheral blood. CDR3 bases: TGTGCCAGCAGCCGAAGACTTTTCGTACAGGGTTTTGGCTACACCTTC. Its translation is CASSRRLFVQGFGYTF.